These 20 T cell receptor beta chains were sequenced from one sample in a study. TCRdb itself ran the RT-PCR reads through MiXCR, one entry per CDR3 protein. The data hold about 700,000 distinct CDR3 sequences, with 14% observed a single time. The sample comprised memory CD4+ T cells from blood. These receptor sequences come from a female donor in good health, serving as a healthy control.

This clonotype was recorded a few times. This sequence joins TRBV28 and TRBJ2-5; 8 bases line up with TRBD1. V lost 7 bases and J lost 5; bases outside the gene matches: 6. This CDR3 is 13 amino acids long. In germline, CDR1 is MDHEN, CDR2 SYDVKM. This CDR3 reads CASINRGWETQYF. In DNA, the CDR3 is TGTGCCAGCATTAACAGGGGGTGGGAGACCCAGTACTTC.

In this sample, this clonotype turned up a few times. This sequence joins TRBV6-2 or TRBV6-3 and TRBJ2-7, with D uncertain. Trimming stripped 6 bases from V and 1 base from J, with 13 bases between. This CDR3 comprises 14 residues. Germline V gene sequence: CDR1 MNHEY, CDR2 SVGEGT. The chain's CDR3 is CASRTDGQSYEQYF. The CDR3 DNA reads as TGTGCCAGCAGAACGGACGGCCAGTCCTACGAGCAGTACTTC.

The chain uses TRBV5-1 and TRBJ2-3; 8 bases map to TRBD1. The junction had 10 bases not matched to a gene; V was cut back by 2 bases and J by 5 bases. In germline, CDR1 is SGHRS, CDR2 YFSETQ. This CDR3 has 16 amino acids. This CDR3 is CASSLRTGSREDTQYF. Written as DNA, the CDR3 is TGCGCCAGCAGCTTAAGGACAGGGTCGAGGGAAGATACGCAGTATTTT.

The V call is TRBV4-2, the J call TRBJ1-1, with 9 bases matching TRBD1. The CDR3 is 21 residues long. V lost 3 bases, J lost 1 base, and 21 bases stayed unmatched. Per the germline V gene, CDR1 is LGHNA and CDR2 is YNFKEQ. The CDR3 loop is CASSHPQGQGTLTRGNTEAFF. As DNA, the CDR3 is TGTGCCAGCAGCCACCCCCAGGGACAGGGAACCCTGACCCGAGGGAACACTGAAGCTTTCTTT.

This chain uses TRBV5-4 with TRBJ2-7; D gene ambiguous. CDR1 and CDR2 from the germline V gene are SGHNT and YYREEE (reference sequence). Between the trimmed V and J ends, which lost 5 bases and 2 bases, there was a span of 14 bases. This CDR3 comprises 14 residues. The CDR3 is CASRIGTDTYEQYF. CDR3 nucleotide sequence: TGTGCCAGCAGGATCGGAACGGATACCTACGAGCAGTACTTC.

The table lists this clonotype with many counts. The chain carries TRBV20-1 and TRBJ2-1; possibly TRBD1 or TRBD2 for D (5 bases each). Looked up from germline, CDR1 is DFQATT and CDR2 is SNEGSKA (reference sequence). CDR3 length: 13 amino acids. V lost 7 bases to trimming and J lost 8 bases, with 18 bases between them. As DNA, the CDR3 is TGCAGTGACCAGGGAGACCGTGGGGATGAGCAGTTCTTC. Translated: CSDQGDRGDEQFF.

V is TRBV10-3 and J is TRBJ2-2; D not certain. The CDR3 has 15 amino acids. V was clipped by 4 bases and J by 4 bases, with 13 bases between them. The germline CDR1 and CDR2 sequences are ENHRY and SYGVKD. The CDR3 DNA reads TGTGCCATCAGTGTAAGCGAAGCTTTCACCGGGGAGCTGTTTTTT. This gives the protein CAISVSEAFTGELFF.

V usage is TRBV6-2 or TRBV6-3 and J usage is TRBJ2-1; D uncertain. The CDR3 is 14 residues long. The V and J ends lost 1 base and 1 base respectively, with 5 bases between them. CDR1 is MNHEY, CDR2 SVGEGT, per germline. In DNA form, the CDR3 reads TGTGCCAGCAGTTACTTTGCGTCCTACAATGAGCAGTTCTTC. As protein: CASSYFASYNEQFF.

This clonotype was detected ten times or more. J is TRBJ1-5 and V is TRBV7-9; TRBD1 might be the D (5 bases). The germline CDR1 and CDR2 sequences are SEHNR and FQNEAQ (reference sequence). CDR3 length: 17 amino acids. V lost 1 base, J lost 2 bases, and 15 bases lay in between. CDR3 amino acids: CASSLGQGLGGNQPQHF. The CDR3 coding sequence is TGTGCCAGCAGCTTAGGGCAGGGCCTAGGCGGCAATCAGCCCCAGCATTTT.

The chain couples TRBV7-2 to TRBJ1-2; D ambiguous. Germline CDR1 is SGHTA and CDR2 is FQGNSA. The CDR3 is made up of 12 amino acids. V was pared by 2 bases and J by 8 bases, with 9 bases between. This CDR3 reads CASSLLKEGYTF. CDR3 DNA: TGTGCCAGCAGCTTACTAAAGGAAGGCTACACCTTC.

This clonotype has a count of ten or more. Mismatch with germline at one junction end may stem from a read error. The chain links TRBV12-3 or TRBV12-4 to TRBJ2-5, with D hard to call. The CDR3 spans 13 residues. CDR3 in amino acids: CASSLGRQETQYF. The CDR3 region has the DNA TGTGCCAGCAGCTTAGGTCGCCAAGAGACCCAGTACTTC.

Points on this clonotype: A much more abundant neighbour one base away suggests this may be a read error. This rearrangement joins TRBV5-1 to TRBJ2-3, with D perhaps given as TRBD1 or TRBD2 (5 bases each). The CDR3 loop spans 13 amino acids. The germline gives CDR1 SGHRS, CDR2 YFSETQ. The V gene lost 4 bases and the J gene lost 5 bases, with 11 bases spanning the gap. The CDR3 sequence: CASSGTVRDTQYF. As DNA, the CDR3 is TGCGCCAGCAGCGGGACGGTGAGAGATACGCAGTATTTT.

This clonotype was seen a handful of times. The chain joins TRBV5-1 to TRBJ1-1; tentatively, D is TRBD1 (6 bases). The V end lost 4 bases, the J end lost 1 base, and 17 bases lay between the germline ends. CDR3 length: 16 amino acids. CDR1 SGHRS and CDR2 YFSETQ come from the germline V gene. The CDR3 sequence: CASSKAQGIGNTEAFF. CDR3 in DNA: TGCGCCAGCAGCAAAGCGCAGGGGATCGGGAACACTGAAGCTTTCTTT.

This clonotype has more than one count but fewer than ten. The chain has TRBV7-3 and TRBJ2-1; TRBD2 agrees at 10 bases. The CDR3 consists of 15 residues. V was pared by 4 bases and J by 5 bases, with 5 bases of the junction left unmatched. Germline CDR1 SGHTA, CDR2 FQGTGA. CDR3 sequence (DNA): TGTGCCAGCAGCTGGGGAAGCGGGGGGGACAATGAGCAGTTCTTC. Translating gives CASSWGSGGDNEQFF.

Notes on this clonotype: The limits of the CDR3 on the DNA are not certain, so only TCRdb's listed CDR3 is given. The chain uses TRBV6-2 or TRBV6-3 and TRBJ1-2; the table's TRBD1 call for D was not verified on the DNA. The CDR3 region is 22 residues in length, termini included. Germline CDR1 reads MNHEY; CDR2 reads SVGEGT. The CDR3 sequence is CASKAPGGNTEAFFGQRYGYTF.

This chain joins TRBV6-5 and TRBJ1-3, with D possibly TRBD1 on 5 matching bases. The CDR3 totals 14 residues. Trimming took off 8 bases at V and 0 bases at J, with 11 bases between the two ends. Germline loops: CDR1 MNHEY, CDR2 SVGAGI. CDR3 sequence (DNA): TGTGCCAGCGGTTCCAGGGCCTCTGGAAACACCATATATTTT. It is translated as CASGSRASGNTIYF.

This clonotype was found a few times. CDR3 region: CASSFRDRGADTQYF. CDR3 nucleotide sequence: TGTGCCAGCAGCTTCCGGGACAGGGGGGCAGATACGCAGTATTTT. V usage is TRBV7-8 and J usage is TRBJ2-3; 11 bases align to TRBD1. The V and J ends lost 3 bases and 4 bases, in that order; junction bases with no gene match: 3. This CDR3 region has 15 residues. From germline, CDR1 is SGHVS and CDR2 FQNEAQ.

There are many counts of this clonotype. The V gene is TRBV6-5, the J gene TRBJ2-3, with D perhaps matching TRBD2 (6 bases). Trimming removed 6 bases from V and 0 bases from J, with 13 bases in between. The CDR3 runs 15 residues. Per the germline V gene, CDR1 is MNHEY and CDR2 is SVGAGI. CDR3 in amino acids: CASRRGPTSTDTQYF. In DNA, the CDR3 is TGTGCCAGCAGGCGGGGACCCACTAGCACAGATACGCAGTATTTT.

This clonotype turned up a few times. The chain recombines TRBV3-1 with TRBJ1-5; D gene uncertain. This CDR3 contains 13 residues. V dropped 5 bases and J dropped 5 bases, with 10 bases sitting between them. The germline CDR1 and CDR2 sequences are LGHDT and YNNKEL (reference sequence). The CDR3 is CASSRFLDQPQHF. The CDR3 nucleotides read TGTGCCAGCAGCAGGTTTTTAGATCAGCCCCAGCATTTT.

This clonotype was recorded at least ten times. J is TRBJ2-4 and V is TRBV4-2; possible D gene TRBD2, 6 bases. The germline CDR1 and CDR2 sequences are LGHNA and YNFKEQ. This CDR3 is built from 14 residues. V lost 6 bases and J 5 bases, leaving 14 bases between the germline ends. CDR3 residues: CASSPAPGENIQYF. The CDR3 DNA reads TGTGCCAGCAGTCCCGCCCCGGGGGAAAACATTCAGTACTTC.